The following is a T cell receptor (beta chain) sequence with its context. Its antigen is undetermined. The data were taken from a study of T cells after yellow fever vaccination. For the study at large: Where fractions had low cell numbers, libraries were prepared from them with the SMART-Seq v4 Ultra Low Input RNA kit. Study-wide findings and caveats: Of the clonotypes, a small share occurred in both CD4 and CD8 compartments. Detected again after the booster were most primary-vaccination clones, at 95% to 98% CD4 and 70% to 90% CD8.

TCRdb fed the 5' RACE reads into MiXCR, producing one record per CDR3 protein. The sample holds 450,000 to 550,000 distinct CDR3 sequences, around a fifth seen once. The CDR3 runs 16 residues. Per the germline V gene, CDR1 is MNHNS and CDR2 is SASEGT. The V gene end was trimmed by 6 bases and the J gene end by 0 bases; junction bases not matched to a gene: 9. V is TRBV6-1 and J is TRBJ2-3, with 7 bases matching TRBD2. The starting material was PBMCs, obtained about 21 days after the first yellow fever vaccination. This TCR came from a man younger than 35 who received the YFV17D yellow fever vaccine. The CDR3 DNA reads as TGTGCCAGCAGAACGGGAGGTCGGGTTAGCACAGATACGCAGTATTTT. Protein sequence: CASRTGGRVSTDTQYF.